This T cell receptor (beta chain) was obtained from a study of shared clonotypes between healthy human individuals. Libraries were prepared by immunoSEQ multiplex PCR; TCRdb keeps only in-frame clonotypes and omits some of them. The sample contains around 560,000 clones, 85% to 95% of which appear only once. Naive CD8 populations comprised CD45RO-negative cells positively selected for CCR7, excluding terminally differentiated effector memory CD45RA+ cells. The CDR3 length is 15 residues. The germline V and J ends were trimmed by 2 bases and 0 bases, with 11 bases remaining between them. Germline V CDR1 and CDR2: MDHEN, SYDVKM.

The chain is built from TRBV28 and TRBJ2-7; D unresolved. This TCR was sampled from a woman aged 30 to 39 in good health. Input material: naive CD8+ T cells sorted from blood. Here the CDR3 DNA reads TGTGCCAGCAGTTTAGGGCTCAAGAGCTCCTACGAGCAGTACTTC. This encodes CASSLGLKSSYEQYF.